This T cell receptor beta chain was identified during a study of T cell responses to AZD1222 COVID-19 vaccine. The study's findings and limits: Recipients of AZD1222 seropositive at baseline numbered only 5 or 6.

Remarks on this clone: Its antigen is not known.

The method was immunoSEQ multiplex PCR; TCRdb's version includes in-frame clones alone and lacks a portion of them. The repertoire includes 150,000 to 200,000 clones, around nine tenths of them detected once, and approximately 2.9% sits in the top ten. Germline V gene sequence: CDR1 GTSNPN, CDR2 SVGIG (reference sequence). This CDR3 has 12 residues. V lost 2 bases to trimming and J lost 4 bases, with 8 bases between them. The TCR comes from an adult in good health. The chain uses TRBV30 and TRBJ1-2; no reliable D call. Here the sequenced sample was peripheral blood, taken on day 0 of AZD1222 vaccination. The CDR3 bases are TGTGCCTGGAGTCGACGGCCCTATGGCTACACCTTC. This encodes CAWSRRPYGYTF.